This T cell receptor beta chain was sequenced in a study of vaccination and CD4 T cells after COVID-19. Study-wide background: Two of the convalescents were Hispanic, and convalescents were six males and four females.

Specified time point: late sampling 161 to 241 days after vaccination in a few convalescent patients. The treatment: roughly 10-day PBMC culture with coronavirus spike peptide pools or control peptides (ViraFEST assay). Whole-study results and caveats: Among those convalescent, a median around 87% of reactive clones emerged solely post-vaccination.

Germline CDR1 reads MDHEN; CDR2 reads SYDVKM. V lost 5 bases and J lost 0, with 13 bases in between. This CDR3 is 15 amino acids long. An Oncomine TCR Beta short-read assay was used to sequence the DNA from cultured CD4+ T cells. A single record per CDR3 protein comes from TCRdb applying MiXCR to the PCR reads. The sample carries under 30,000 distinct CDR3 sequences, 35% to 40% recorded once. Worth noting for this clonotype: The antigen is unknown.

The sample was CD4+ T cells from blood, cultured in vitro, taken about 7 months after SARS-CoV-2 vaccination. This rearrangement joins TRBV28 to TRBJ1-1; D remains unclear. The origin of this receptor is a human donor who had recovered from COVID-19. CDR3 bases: TGTGCCAGCAGTAGTTTATCGCCTATGAACACTGAAGCTTTCTTT. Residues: CASSSLSPMNTEAFF.